What follows describes a single TCR beta chain. Its antigen is not known. This CDR3 has 12 amino acids. V was pared by 2 bases and J by 4 bases, with 6 bases between. Germline-derived CDR1 and CDR2 are SGHTA and FQGNSA. This sample is drawn from a study of shared clonotypes between healthy human individuals. Points from the study as a whole: Among donors, sharing of clonotypes was expected to be affected by sequencing depth.

Genomic DNA of every subset was divided equally among multiple immunoSEQ plates. The protocol was immunoSEQ multiplex PCR, while the TCRdb copy is restricted to in-frame clones and leaves out a portion. There are around 600,000 clones in the sample; about 96% occur only once, and 0.057% lies in the top ten. The split of CD4+ cells yielded CD45RA+ naive and CD45RA-negative memory subsets. V is TRBV7-2 and J is TRBJ2-7, with no clear D. The clonotype was recovered from a woman in her twenties or thirties in good health. Sequencing used naive CD4+ T cells sorted from blood. The subset here: CD45RA+ positively selected. The CDR3 DNA reads as TGTGCCAGCAGCTTAAATGCGTACGAGCAGTACTTC. It is translated as CASSLNAYEQYF. The whole variable domain, remainder taken from reference TRBV7-2 and TRBJ2-7, is GAGVSQSPSNKVTEKGKDVELRCDPISGHTALYWYRQSLGQGLEFLIYFQGNSAPDKSGLPSDRFSAERTGGSVSTLTIQRTQQEDSAVYLCASSLNAYEQYFGPGTRLTVT.